Listed below are T cell receptor beta chains from one sample, sequenced in a study of neurological immune-mediated disorders. A single record per CDR3 protein comes from TCRdb applying MiXCR to the 5' RACE reads. The sample has about 120,000 distinct CDR3 sequences, roughly 3.2% seen once. Material for sequencing was PBMCs. The receptors originated from a woman aged 25 to 45 with multiple sclerosis. Both conserved end residues are part of each CDR3. The D gene is left open where the match is weak. For some rows the clone size is stated as once, few or many, or as a class when expanded; others skip it.

D	size	length	V	J	DNA	CDR3
-	many	16	TRBV5-6	TRBJ1-1	TGTGCCAGCACTGAACAGGGCACGGGCGAGGACACTGAAGCTTTCTTT	CASTEQGTGEDTEAFF
-	many	18	TRBV4-1	TRBJ1-1	TGCGCCAGCAGCCAACACGGCGGCCTCGAGGGGAAGAACACTGAAGCTTTCTTT	CASSQHGGLEGKNTEAFF
-	many	14	TRBV19	TRBJ1-5	TGTGCCAGTAGTATAGCCACTAGCAATCAGCCCCAGCATTTT	CASSIATSNQPQHF
-	many	15	TRBV5-1	TRBJ2-7	TGCGCCAGCAGTGCCTTTACAGGGTCAATCCACGAGCAGTACTTC	CASSAFTGSIHEQYF
TRBD2	many	16	TRBV9	TRBJ2-1	TGTGCCAGCAGCGTAGAGTCTAGCGGCGTCCACAATGAGCAGTTCTTC	CASSVESSGVHNEQFF
-	many	12	TRBV2	TRBJ2-5	TGTGCCAGCAGTGACAGGGCAACCACCCAGTACTTC	CASSDRATTQYF
-	few	15	TRBV18	TRBJ1-5	TGTGCCAGCTTATCGCCCGGGGGCCGGAATCAGCCCCAGCATTTT	CASLSPGGRNQPQHF
-	many	16	TRBV20-1	TRBJ2-3	TGCAGTGCTAATACCGTACGGGCTCCGAACACAGATACGCAGTATTTT	CSANTVRAPNTDTQYF
-	many	13	TRBV20-1	TRBJ2-3	TGCAGTGCTTCCCCTGACCCCACAGATACGCAGTATTTT	CSASPDPTDTQYF
-	many	14	TRBV5-1	TRBJ2-5	TGCGCCAGCAGCTTGATTAGACAGGAAGAGACCCAGTACTTC	CASSLIRQEETQYF
-	many	14	TRBV20-1	TRBJ1-5	TGCAGTGCTAGGGGAGACGGAGGCAATCAGCCCCAGCATTTT	CSARGDGGNQPQHF
-	many	15	TRBV12-3/TRBV12-4	TRBJ2-7	TGTGCCAGCAGTTTAATTGGACAAATGAGCTACGAGCAGTACTTC	CASSLIGQMSYEQYF
TRBD1	few	14	TRBV6-1	TRBJ2-7	TGTGCCAGCAGTGAACAACAGGGGGTCTACGAGCAGTACTTC	CASSEQQGVYEQYF
TRBD2	many	18	TRBV7-6	TRBJ2-1	TGTGCCAGCAGCTTAGGGTTAGCGGGATTACAATCGGGGAATGAGCAGTTCTTC	CASSLGLAGLQSGNEQFF
-	many	15	TRBV27	TRBJ2-2	TGTGCCAGCAGTTTTTCGGCGGGGAACACCGGGGAGCTGTTTTTT	CASSFSAGNTGELFF
-	many	13	TRBV20-1	TRBJ2-1	TGCAGTGCTAGAGTCCGAGCGGACAATGAGCAGTTCTTC	CSARVRADNEQFF
-	many	13	TRBV20-1	TRBJ1-2	TGCAGTGCTCGACAACAGGGCAACTATGGCTACACCTTC	CSARQQGNYGYTF
-	few	14	TRBV11-2	TRBJ1-3	TGTGCCAGCAGCTTAGATGGGGTTGGAAACACCATATATTTT	CASSLDGVGNTIYF
TRBD2	many	13	TRBV29-1	TRBJ2-5	TGCAGCGGCCTGGCGGGGGGCCGGGAGACCCAGTACTTC	CSGLAGGRETQYF
-	-	13	TRBV20-1	TRBJ1-2	TGCAGTGCGAGATTCAGACAATACTATGGCTACACCTTC	CSARFRQYYGYTF
-	-	15	TRBV5-1	TRBJ1-2	TGCGCCAGCGCAACCCGGCGGGGATCGAGAGATGGCTACACCTTC	CASATRRGSRDGYTF
TRBD1	many	14	TRBV20-1	TRBJ1-1	TGCAGTGCTAGAGGGGGGACAGGGAACACTGAAGCTTTCTTT	CSARGGTGNTEAFF
-	few	12	TRBV20-1	TRBJ2-4	TGCAGTGCTAGAGGCCAGGCGAACATTCAGTACTTC	CSARGQANIQYF
TRBD2	many	15	TRBV7-2	TRBJ2-7	TGTGCCAGCAGCTTAAGGACTAGCGGGCGGGACGAGCAGTACTTC	CASSLRTSGRDEQYF
TRBD1	many	18	TRBV7-2	TRBJ1-4	TGTGCCAGCAGCTTAGTAAGACAGGGGGGAGCAACTAATGAAAAACTGTTTTTT	CASSLVRQGGATNEKLFF
TRBD1	few	17	TRBV7-8	TRBJ2-3	TGTGCCAGCAGGTTCCTGGCGGGGACAGGGGGCCCAGATACGCAGTATTTT	CASRFLAGTGGPDTQYF
-	many	15	TRBV7-2	TRBJ2-1	TGTGCCAGCAGCCAGTCTGGGGGTCCCTACAATGAGCAGTTCTTC	CASSQSGGPYNEQFF
-	many	15	TRBV18	TRBJ1-6	TGTGCCAGCTCGCTTAGGACAGTCTATAATTCACCCCTCCACTTT	CASSLRTVYNSPLHF
-	many	12	TRBV20-1	TRBJ2-1	TGCAGTGCCCTTAAGGCAGCGAGTGAGCAGTTCTTC	CSALKAASEQFF
-	once	13	TRBV2	TRBJ1-1	TGTGCCAGCCACGCGGGGGGGCGTACTGAAGCTTTCTTT	CASHAGGRTEAFF
-	many	12	TRBV25-1	TRBJ2-7	TGTGCCCGCCTGAATGCTTCGTACGAGCAGTACTTC	CARLNASYEQYF